This T cell receptor (beta chain) was identified in a study of blood T cell repertoires in COVID-19. Data came from immunoSEQ multiplex PCR; TCRdb stores just in-frame clones and leaves some out. The sample lists 55,000 to 70,000 clones, 75% to 90% occurring once. This clone appeared a few times. V lost 6 bases and J 7 bases, leaving 23 bases between the germline ends. Looked up from germline, CDR1 is SGHDT and CDR2 is YYEEEE. CDR3 size: 17 residues. The sample comprised peripheral blood. The sequence derives from a woman between 70 and 85 years old with active COVID-19. The chain joins TRBV5-6 to TRBJ1-6; D gene ambiguous. CDR3 bases: TGTGCCAGCATCCTTAAGACCGCCACTAAGATGAATTCACCCCTCCACTTT. Translated: CASILKTATKMNSPLHF.